The 8 T cell receptor beta chains in this list originate from one sample, sequenced in a study of blood T cell repertoires in COVID-19. Data came from immunoSEQ multiplex PCR; TCRdb stores just in-frame clones and leaves some out. The data contain under 250,000 clones, 80% to 95% of them singletons. The sequenced sample was peripheral blood. Every receptor here comes from a man between 60 and 75 years old with COVID-19, enrolled during active disease.

The rearrangement links TRBV12-5 to TRBJ2-2; D might be TRBD1 (7 bases). The CDR3 spans 17 residues. V lost 5 bases and J 5 bases, leaving 21 bases between the germline ends. CDR1 is LGHNT, CDR2 FRNRAP, per germline. The CDR3 reads CASGPTRGALDTGELFF. CDR3 DNA sequence: TGTGCTAGTGGTCCCACCAGGGGGGCGCTGGATACCGGGGAGCTGTTTTTT.

The chain recombines TRBV28 with TRBJ2-7; 8 bases line up with TRBD2. CDR1 MDHEN and CDR2 SYDVKM come from the germline V gene. J was trimmed by 1 base and V by 9 bases; bases with no gene match: 8. The CDR3 contains 14 residues. The CDR3 DNA is TGTGCCAGTAGATCCGGGACTAGGTCCTACGAGCAGTACTTC. Translation gives CASRSGTRSYEQYF.

V gene TRBV7-6 combines with J gene TRBJ2-7; D unclear. CDR3 length: 14 amino acids. Trimming shortened V by 1 base and J by 4 bases, and 11 bases separated the two germline ends. The germline gives CDR1 SGHVS, CDR2 FNYEAQ. This chain's CDR3 is CASSLGPEAYEQYF. The CDR3, as DNA: TGTGCCAGCAGCTTAGGCCCTGAGGCTTACGAGCAGTACTTC.

The CDR3: CASSPTGPSNYGYTF. The CDR3 DNA sequence: TGTGCCAGCAGCCCGACAGGGCCATCTAACTATGGCTACACCTTC. The chain links TRBV4-2 to TRBJ1-2; 7 bases are a match to TRBD1. CDR1 is LGHNA, CDR2 YNFKEQ, per germline. V shed 4 bases and J 0 bases; nucleotides not matched to a gene: 5. This CDR3 region has 15 residues.

The J gene is TRBJ2-1, the V gene TRBV19, with a tentative D call TRBD2 (6 bases). This CDR3 contains 11 residues. Germline V CDR1 and CDR2: LNHDA, SQIVND (reference sequence). V lost 8 bases, J lost 6 bases, and 8 bases lay in between. CDR3 sequence: CASGGANEQFF. The CDR3 bases are TGTGCCAGTGGAGGGGCCAATGAGCAGTTCTTC. The entire variable domain, with the rest obtained from reference TRBV19 and TRBJ2-1, is as follows: DGGITQSPKYLFRKEGQNVTLSCEQNLNHDAMYWYRQDPGQGLRLIYYSQIVNDFQKGDIAEGYSVSREKKESFPLTVTSAQKNPTAFYLCASGGANEQFFGPGTRLTVL.

This chain connects TRBV6-5 to TRBJ2-7; TRBD1 matches 10 bases. The CDR3 covers 13 residues. With V trimmed by 7 bases and J by 3 bases, 3 bases remained unmatched. Per germline, CDR1 MNHEY and CDR2 SVGAGI. The CDR3 DNA sequence: TGTGCCAGCAAGGGGGACAGGGGCTACGAGCAGTACTTC. This sequence encodes CASKGDRGYEQYF.

The rearrangement joins TRBV11-2 to TRBJ2-7; TRBD2 matches at 11 bases. The CDR3 extends over 15 amino acids. After removal of 5 bases from V and 0 bases from J, the junction contained 3 bases not matched to a gene. CDR1 and CDR2 (germline): SGHAT, FQNNGV. This CDR3 is CASSQGLADSYEQYF. CDR3 in DNA: TGTGCCAGCAGCCAGGGACTAGCGGACTCCTACGAGCAGTACTTC.

V gene TRBV28 combines with J gene TRBJ1-1, with TRBD1 identical over 11 bases. V shed 3 bases, J shed 5 bases, and the junction held 8 bases outside the gene matches. The germline CDR1 and CDR2 sequences are MDHEN and SYDVKM. This CDR3 contains 16 residues. The CDR3 DNA sequence: TGTGCCAGCAGTTTTAGGTCGGACAGGGGGCGGACTGAAGCTTTCTTT. It specifies CASSFRSDRGRTEAFF.